The next 5 T cell receptor beta chains were all read from a single sample in a study of blood T cell repertoires in COVID-19. TCRdb's table, derived via immunoSEQ multiplex PCR, lists solely in-frame clones and lacks some. The sample yields a few hundred thousand clones, 85% to 90% seen once. The sample comprised peripheral blood. These receptors were collected from a middle-aged woman with COVID-19, enrolled during active disease.

The rearrangement uses TRBV14 and TRBJ2-2, with D maybe TRBD1 (6 bases). The V and J ends lost 0 bases and 3 bases respectively, with 14 bases between them. Per the germline V gene, CDR1 is SGHDN and CDR2 is FVKESK. This CDR3 region has 17 residues. The CDR3 DNA reads as TGTGCCAGCAGCCAAGACAGGGGTTGGTTTGACACCGGGGAGCTGTTTTTT. Protein product: CASSQDRGWFDTGELFF.

The gene calls are TRBV19 and TRBJ1-1; 8 bases agree with TRBD1. The V and J ends lost 8 bases and 4 bases, in that order; junction bases with no gene match: 6. The V gene's germline CDR1 is LNHDA and CDR2 SQIVND (reference sequence). The CDR3 sequence is 13 residues long. This chain's CDR3 is CASQGAVGTEAFF. CDR3 in DNA: TGTGCCAGTCAGGGGGCAGTCGGCACTGAAGCTTTCTTT.

J is TRBJ1-4 and V is TRBV5-4, with D tentatively TRBD1 (6 bases). This CDR3 is built from 15 residues. Per the germline V gene, CDR1 is SGHNT and CDR2 is YYREEE (reference sequence). V was pared by 6 bases and J by 0 bases, with 12 bases between. For the CDR3, the DNA is TGTGCCAGCACCCGTGGGGGCGCAACTAATGAAAAACTGTTTTTT. It translates to CASTRGGATNEKLFF. Full variable domain (missing parts from reference TRBV5-4 and TRBJ1-4): ETGVTQSPTHLIKTRGQQVTLRCSSQSGHNTVSWYQQALGQGPQFIFQYYREEENGRGNFPPRFSGLQFPNYSSELNVNALELDDSALYLCASTRGGATNEKLFFGSGTQLSVL.

The V call is TRBV14, the J call TRBJ1-3, with D hard to call. This CDR3 is 15 amino acids long. Trimming left V 4 bases short and J 0 bases short, with 10 bases between. Per the germline V gene, CDR1 is SGHDN and CDR2 is FVKESK. The CDR3 bases are TGTGCCAGCAGCCCGAGTCGATACTCTGGAAACACCATATATTTT. Translated, it gives CASSPSRYSGNTIYF.

This clone turned up a few times. The chain combines TRBV15 with TRBJ2-7; a weak D match, TRBD1 (5 bases). CDR1 LNHNV and CDR2 YYDKDF come from the germline V gene (reference sequence). CDR3 size: 14 residues. Trimming took 3 bases from V and 5 from J, leaving 14 bases between them. The CDR3 DNA follows: TGTGCCACCAGCAGGAGGCAGGGTGGAGACGAGCAGTACTTC. Its translation: CATSRRQGGDEQYF. The full variable domain, completed using reference TRBV15 and TRBJ2-7, is DAMVIQNPRYQVTQFGKPVTLSCSQTLNHNVMYWYQQKSSQAPKLLFHYYDKDFNNEADTPDNFQSRRPNTSFCFLDIRSPGLGDTAMYLCATSRRQGGDEQYFGPGTRLTVT.